The sequence of this T cell receptor (beta chain) was determined in a study of cytomegalovirus exposure and HLA in healthy donors. Study-level background: Prior work identified about 120 million unique TCR beta sequences in some 200 million T cells. Findings of the study overall: A missense DCLRE1C variant was associated with V- and J-gene trimming of TCR beta chains in a later analysis, and an independent cohort replicated the association. Sequencing probably produced one cluster of sequence variants that were highly shared.

60 Vbeta and 13 Jbeta primers were used in PCR. Sequenced by immunoSEQ multiplex PCR; TCRdb stores in-frame clones only, minus some. The table for this sample gives more than 200,000 clones. Worth noting for this clone: No antigen is known for it.

Despite likely unrecorded immune exposures, the donors were nominally healthy at the time of sampling. The sequencing sample was made of PBMCs. This sequence originates from a woman aged 25 to 39 in good health and CMV-seropositive.

CDR3 protein: CASSLQGGLDEAFF. The CDR3 DNA reads TGCGCCAGCAGCTTGCAGGGCGGTTTGGATGAAGCTTTCTTT. The J gene is TRBJ1-1, the V gene TRBV5-1; a possible D gene is TRBD1 (5 bases). Germline lookup yields CDR1 SGHRS and CDR2 YFSETQ. This CDR3 contains 14 residues. With 1 base removed from V and 7 bases from J, the gap between germline ends came to 14 bases.